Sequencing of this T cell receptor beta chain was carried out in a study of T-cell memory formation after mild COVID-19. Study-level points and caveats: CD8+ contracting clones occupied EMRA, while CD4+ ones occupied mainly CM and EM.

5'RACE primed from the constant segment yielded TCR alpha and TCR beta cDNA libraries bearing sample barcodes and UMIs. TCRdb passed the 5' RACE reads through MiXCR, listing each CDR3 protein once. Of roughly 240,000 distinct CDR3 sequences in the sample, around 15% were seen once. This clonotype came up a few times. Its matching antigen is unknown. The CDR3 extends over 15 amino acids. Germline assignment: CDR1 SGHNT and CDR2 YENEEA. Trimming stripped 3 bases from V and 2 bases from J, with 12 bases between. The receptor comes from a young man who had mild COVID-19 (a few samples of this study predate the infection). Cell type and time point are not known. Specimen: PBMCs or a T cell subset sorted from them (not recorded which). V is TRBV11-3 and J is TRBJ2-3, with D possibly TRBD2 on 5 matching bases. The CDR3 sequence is CASSFSASSTDTQYF. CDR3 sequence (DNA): TGTGCCAGCAGCTTCTCCGCTAGCTCCACAGATACGCAGTATTTT.